This T cell receptor (beta chain) was profiled in a study of cytomegalovirus exposure and HLA in healthy donors. V lost 5 bases to trimming and J lost 6 bases, with 8 bases between them. Germline CDR1 SEHNR, CDR2 FQNEAQ (reference sequence). The CDR3 consists of 13 residues. Both 60 Vbeta primers and 13 Jbeta primers went into the PCR. The repertoire was sequenced with immunoSEQ multiplex PCR; TCRdb's copy has only in-frame clones and lacks some. The sample contains nearly 110,000 clones, 82% of which appear only once. The chain recombines TRBV7-9 with TRBJ1-6; unclear D gene. The clonotype comes from a man aged 25 to 45 in good health and CMV-seropositive. Sequenced: PBMCs. The CDR3 DNA is TGTGCCAGCAGCCCAGGTCTTAATTCACCCCTCCACTTT. Translating it yields CASSPGLNSPLHF.